One and the same sample provided the 29 T cell receptor beta chains below, sequenced in a study of spatial heterogeneity in lung cancer. One entry per CDR3 protein, called by TCRdb with MiXCR from the 5' RACE reads. The table includes around 4,000 distinct CDR3 sequences, 34% detected once. Time point meaning: sample taken at primary tumor resection. Unsorted tumor, nontumor lung tissue or cryopreserved PBMC supplied the whole RNA. Sequences were derived from PBMCs, sampled at surgery. All receptors come from a male donor with early-stage non-small cell lung cancer.

To note about this clonotype: This beta chain is a stray sequence in a library constructed for alpha chains; its clone size is not meaningful. The chain is built from TRBV5-1 and TRBJ2-5; D uncertain. V was cut by 0 bases and J by 1 base, with 7 bases left in between. Germline CDR1 is SGHRS and CDR2 is YFSETQ. The CDR3 spans 14 residues. The CDR3 DNA reads as TGCGCCAGCAGCTTGGGGGCAGGCCAAGAGACCCAGTACTTC. Translated: CASSLGAGQETQYF.

This clonotype was picked up a small number of times. In a library made to pick up alpha chains, this beta chain is a stray read with a size that means little. J is TRBJ2-1 and V is TRBV19; D not resolved. The CDR3 length is 18 residues. Germline V lookup: CDR1 LNHDA, CDR2 SQIVND (reference sequence). The V end was cut by 4 bases, the J end by 0 bases, with 19 bases between. This chain's CDR3 is CASSTSPTGVSSYNEQFF. The CDR3 bases are TGTGCCAGTAGTACCAGCCCTACTGGGGTTAGCTCCTACAATGAGCAGTTCTTC.

A word on this clonotype: Being off target in a library aimed at alpha chains, this beta chain has a size of little meaning. This sequence joins TRBV5-1 and TRBJ2-1, with D maybe TRBD2 (6 bases). The CDR3 has 14 residues. Trimming removed 4 bases from V and 7 bases from J, with 15 bases in between. CDR1 SGHRS and CDR2 YFSETQ come from the germline V gene. The CDR3 region has the DNA TGCGCCAGCAGCCCTATGACTAGTGAAAATGAGCAGTTCTTC. This sequence encodes CASSPMTSENEQFF. The full variable domain, rest sourced from reference TRBV5-1 and TRBJ2-1, is KAGVTQTPRYLIKTRGQQVTLSCSPISGHRSVSWYQQTPGQGLQFLFEYFSETQRNKGNFPGRFSGRQFSNSRSEMNVSTLELGDSALYLCASSPMTSENEQFFGPGTRLTVL.

A word on this clonotype: For a library built for alpha chains, this beta chain is a stray read; little rests on its size. The chain couples TRBV7-9 to TRBJ2-5; TRBD1 might be the D (7 bases). CDR1 is SEHNR, CDR2 FQNEAQ, per germline (reference sequence). V was trimmed by 5 bases and J by 2 bases, leaving 15 bases between them. This CDR3 region has 15 residues. CDR3 amino acids: CASSRAGTAQETQYF. The CDR3 DNA reads TGTGCCAGCAGCCGGGCGGGGACAGCACAAGAGACCCAGTACTTC.

As for this clonotype: The library was prepared for alpha chains; this beta chain is a stray read, so its frequency means little. The J gene is TRBJ2-7, the V gene TRBV29-1; the D is unclear. Germline values: CDR1 SQVTM, CDR2 ANQGSEA. The CDR3 sequence is 11 residues long. The V and J ends lost 3 bases and 6 bases respectively, with 9 bases between them. The CDR3 sequence: CSVERSGEQYF. As DNA, the CDR3 is TGCAGCGTTGAGCGGTCAGGCGAGCAGTACTTC.

There are a few counts of this clonotype. This beta chain is a stray read from a library made for alpha chains; its abundance is not meaningful. CDR3 DNA: TGTGCCAGCAGCTTCGCCCTAACGATGGGGGGAACCCAGTACTTC. Translated, it gives CASSFALTMGGTQYF. The rearrangement joins TRBV7-9 to TRBJ2-5; perhaps TRBD2 as D (6 bases). The V end lost 3 bases, the J end lost 8 bases, and 19 bases lay between the germline ends. The CDR3 loop spans 15 amino acids. Germline CDR1 is SEHNR and CDR2 is FQNEAQ (reference sequence).

The table lists this clonotype with a few counts. The library was designed around alpha chains, so this beta chain is a stray read whose abundance carries little weight. This chain links TRBV12-3 or TRBV12-4 with TRBJ2-5; 7 positions match TRBD1. V was pared by 5 bases and J by 2 bases, with 11 bases of the junction left unmatched. The CDR3 is made up of 16 amino acids. CDR3 sequence (DNA): TGTGCCAGCAGTAAGTTTGGGGACAGAACACAAGAGACCCAGTACTTC. This translates into CASSKFGDRTQETQYF.

This clonotype was recorded a few times. For a library built for alpha chains, this beta chain is a stray read; little rests on its size. V usage is TRBV28 and J usage is TRBJ2-2; D remains ambiguous. CDR1 MDHEN and CDR2 SYDVKM come from the germline V gene. CDR3 length: 14 residues. The V end lost 5 bases, the J end lost 4 bases, and 11 bases lay between the germline ends. CDR3 sequence reads: CASSKEVLTGELFF. CDR3 nucleotides: TGTGCCAGCAGTAAGGAAGTCCTCACCGGGGAGCTGTTTTTT.

Remarks on this clonotype: A library prepared for alpha chains yielded this beta chain as an off-target read; its size is of little meaning. The rearrangement joins TRBV29-1 to TRBJ2-7; no reliable D call. The CDR3 has 12 residues. The V gene lost 6 bases and the J gene lost 3 bases, with 12 bases spanning the gap. In germline, CDR1 is SQVTM, CDR2 ANQGSEA. Written as DNA, the CDR3 is TGCAGCGTGGGCGAAACTCTCTACGAGCAGTACTTC. Its protein is CSVGETLYEQYF.

This clonotype was observed a few times. As an off-target read in a library built for alpha chains, this beta chain has a frequency of little significance. V usage is TRBV3-1 and J usage is TRBJ2-3; maybe TRBD1 (6 bases). The CDR3 is 14 amino acids. Germline CDR1 reads LGHDT; CDR2 reads YNNKEL (reference sequence). Trimming pared 6 bases from V and 1 base from J, leaving 11 bases between. The CDR3 region is CASSLDRRTDTQYF. The CDR3, as DNA: TGTGCCAGCAGTCTCGACAGGCGCACAGATACGCAGTATTTT.

This clonotype is a singleton in its sample. Within a library made for alpha chains, this beta chain is off target, and its count is uninformative. V and J are TRBV2 and TRBJ2-7; TRBD2 is a possible D gene (6 bases). Germline-derived CDR1 and CDR2 are SNHLY and FYNNEI. V lost 6 bases and J lost 6, with 9 bases in between. There are 11 residues in the CDR3. The CDR3 sequence: CASRDYGEQYF. DNA of the CDR3: TGTGCCAGCAGGGACTATGGCGAGCAGTACTTC.

Comment on this clonotype: This beta chain turned up in a library designed for alpha chains; as an off-target read, its abundance says little. The chain links TRBV5-4 to TRBJ2-1; 7 bases line up with TRBD2. Germline V CDR1 and CDR2: SGHNT, YYREEE (reference sequence). The CDR3 is made up of 18 amino acids. After removal of 3 bases from V and 5 bases from J, the junction contained 17 bases not matched to a gene. CDR3 in amino acids: CASSSHPSGRTLNNEQFF. The CDR3 bases are TGTGCCAGCAGCTCCCACCCCTCCGGGAGGACACTAAACAATGAGCAGTTCTTC. Combining the CDR3 with reference TRBV5-4 and TRBJ2-1 gives the whole variable domain ETGVTQSPTHLIKTRGQQVTLRCSSQSGHNTVSWYQQALGQGPQFIFQYYREEENGRGNFPPRFSGLQFPNYSSELNVNALELDDSALYLCASSSHPSGRTLNNEQFFGPGTRLTVL.

Of note for this clonotype: Little can be read into the size of this beta chain, an off-target read in a library designed for alpha chains. V is TRBV29-1 and J is TRBJ2-7; 7 bases align to TRBD1. Trimming at V came to 4 bases and at J to 5 bases, leaving 8 bases not matched to a gene. The CDR3 consists of 13 residues. Germline CDR1 and CDR2: SQVTM and ANQGSEA. For the CDR3, the DNA is TGCAGCGTTGCCCTGACAGGGCGCCACGAGCAGTACTTC. Amino acid sequence: CSVALTGRHEQYF.

Details on this clonotype: A library made for alpha chains picked up this beta chain off target, so its size means little. V gene TRBV7-3 combines with J gene TRBJ2-1; D call uncertain. Germline V gene data show CDR1 as SGHTA and CDR2 as FQGTGA. The CDR3 is made up of 15 amino acids. Trimming removed 4 bases from V and 6 bases from J, with 16 bases in between. The CDR3 DNA follows: TGTGCCAGCAGCTCCTCGTCGGGCACTTCCAATGAGCAGTTCTTC. This sequence encodes CASSSSSGTSNEQFF.

The sample holds a few counts of this clonotype. This beta chain is an off-target read within a library intended for alpha chains, so its frequency means little. The gene calls are TRBV12-3 or TRBV12-4 and TRBJ2-2; no clear D. The CDR3 sequence is 13 residues long. The V and J ends lost 3 bases and 5 bases respectively, with 7 bases between them. CDR3 sequence reads: CASSLAATGELFF. The CDR3 DNA reads as TGTGCCAGCAGTTTGGCGGCAACCGGGGAGCTGTTTTTT.

A note on this clonotype: With the library built for alpha chains, this beta chain is off target and its frequency is not meaningful. The J gene is TRBJ1-3, the V gene TRBV7-2, with D perhaps matching TRBD1 (5 bases). The length of the CDR3 is 17 residues. The ends were cut back, 2 bases at V and 2 bases at J, with 16 bases in the middle. Germline CDR1 reads SGHTA; CDR2 reads FQGNSA. CDR3 protein: CASSLYSGTGAGNTIYF. CDR3 DNA: TGTGCCAGCAGCTTATACTCCGGAACAGGCGCTGGAAACACCATATATTTT. The complete variable domain, with remaining parts taken from reference TRBV7-2 and TRBJ1-3, reads GAGVSQSPSNKVTEKGKDVELRCDPISGHTALYWYRQSLGQGLEFLIYFQGNSAPDKSGLPSDRFSAERTGGSVSTLTIQRTQQEDSAVYLCASSLYSGTGAGNTIYFGEGSWLTVV.

A remark on this clonotype: Since the library was made to target alpha chains, this beta chain is a stray read and its abundance is not meaningful. This chain joins TRBV28 and TRBJ2-5, with D possibly TRBD2 on 6 matching bases. V shed 6 bases and J shed 2 bases, with 16 bases lying between them. Germline CDR1 MDHEN, CDR2 SYDVKM. The CDR3 contains 15 residues. CDR3 residues: CASRRWEEGQETQYF. CDR3 DNA: TGTGCCAGCAGGCGGTGGGAGGAAGGGCAAGAGACCCAGTACTTC.

The sample holds a few counts of this clonotype. This beta chain is an unintended read in a library built for alpha chains; its size means little. The V and J genes are TRBV7-9 and TRBJ2-7, with 11 bases that match TRBD1. The CDR3 extends over 15 amino acids. The V segment lost 4 bases and the J segment 7 bases; nucleotides outside the gene matches: 9. Germline-derived CDR1 and CDR2 are SEHNR and FQNEAQ (reference sequence). The DNA of the CDR3 is TGTGCCAGCAGCTCATCCGGGACAGGGGGTCGGGAGCAGTACTTC. Amino acid sequence: CASSSSGTGGREQYF.

This clonotype was counted a few times. This beta chain was picked up by a library intended for alpha chains and is off target, so its count carries little meaning. This chain joins TRBV5-1 and TRBJ2-7; TRBD1 aligns across 8 bases. J gave up 3 bases and V 7 bases, and 6 bases lay outside the gene matches. The CDR3 spans 13 residues. The germline V gene encodes CDR1 SGHRS and CDR2 YFSETQ. CDR3 bases: TGCGCCAGCGGACAGGGTAGCGTCTACGAGCAGTACTTC. Translating it yields CASGQGSVYEQYF.

In regard to this clonotype: This beta chain is off target for a library built for alpha chains, so its abundance means little. J is TRBJ2-7 and V is TRBV5-1; D remains unclear. The CDR3 has 14 amino acids. Deletions cut 2 bases from V and 3 bases from J, with 12 bases between. In germline, CDR1 is SGHRS, CDR2 YFSETQ. CDR3 residues: CASSLDRALYEQYF. CDR3 nucleotides: TGCGCCAGCAGCTTAGACCGGGCCCTCTACGAGCAGTACTTC. Full variable domain (remainder filled in from reference TRBV5-1 and TRBJ2-7): KAGVTQTPRYLIKTRGQQVTLSCSPISGHRSVSWYQQTPGQGLQFLFEYFSETQRNKGNFPGRFSGRQFSNSRSEMNVSTLELGDSALYLCASSLDRALYEQYFGPGTRLTVT.

This clonotype was found a few times. This beta chain is an off-target read within a library intended for alpha chains, so its frequency means little. The gene calls are TRBV11-2 and TRBJ2-1, with 9 bases fitting TRBD2. Looked up from germline, CDR1 is SGHAT and CDR2 is FQNNGV. CDR3 length equals 16 residues. Trimming took 0 bases from V and 8 from J; bases not matched to a gene: 8. CDR3 region: CASSLEARVAGDEQFF. CDR3 coding DNA: TGTGCCAGCAGCTTAGAGGCGAGGGTAGCGGGAGATGAGCAGTTCTTC. Full variable domain (outside the CDR3, taken from reference TRBV11-2 and TRBJ2-1): EAGVAQSPRYKIIEKRQSVAFWCNPISGHATLYWYQQILGQGPKLLIQFQNNGVVDDSQLPKDRFSAERLKGVDSTLKIQPAKLEDSAVYLCASSLEARVAGDEQFFGPGTRLTVL.

In the case of this clonotype: With the library built for alpha chains, this beta chain is off target and its frequency is not meaningful. The chain combines TRBV28 with TRBJ2-7; possibly TRBD1 or TRBD2 for D (5 bases each). V lost 5 bases, J lost 3 bases, and 23 bases lay in between. This CDR3 is built from 17 residues. Germline V gives CDR1 MDHEN, CDR2 SYDVKM. The CDR3: CASSMFRDHRLHYEQYF. The CDR3 DNA sequence: TGTGCCAGCAGTATGTTCCGGGACCATCGGCTTCACTACGAGCAGTACTTC.

A note on this clonotype: This beta chain is off target for a library built for alpha chains, so its abundance means little. This sequence joins TRBV28 and TRBJ2-7; 10 bases agree with TRBD1. The CDR3 contains 15 residues. Germline values: CDR1 MDHEN, CDR2 SYDVKM. V trimming: 3 bases; J trimming: 3 bases; junction bases outside the gene matches: 5. The CDR3 sequence is CASSFFGQGVYEQYF. CDR3 nucleotides: TGTGCCAGCAGTTTCTTCGGACAGGGGGTCTACGAGCAGTACTTC. The variable domain in full, completed from reference TRBV28 and TRBJ2-7, reads DVKVTQSSRYLVKRTGEKVFLECVQDMDHENMFWYRQDPGLGLRLIYFSYDVKMKEKGDIPEGYSVSREKKERFSLILESASTNQTSMYLCASSFFGQGVYEQYFGPGTRLTVT.

Note on this clonotype: This beta chain was picked up by a library intended for alpha chains and is off target, so its count carries little meaning. V gene TRBV28 combines with J gene TRBJ2-1, with a possible D match to TRBD1 (6 bases). CDR3 length: 17 residues. Germline CDR1 reads MDHEN; CDR2 reads SYDVKM. The germline V and J ends were trimmed by 6 bases and 3 bases, with 21 bases remaining between them. CDR3 DNA sequence: TGTGCCAGCAGCCCTTTGTCACAGGGCCCTTTCTACAATGAGCAGTTCTTC. This sequence encodes CASSPLSQGPFYNEQFF.

Worth noting for this clonotype: A library made for alpha chains picked up this beta chain off target, so its size means little. The chain employs TRBV5-4 and TRBJ2-5; 10 positions agree with TRBD2. Germline V CDR1 and CDR2: SGHNT, YYREEE (reference sequence). The CDR3 has 13 amino acids. V trimming: 6 bases; J trimming: 4 bases; junction bases outside the gene matches: 3. DNA of the CDR3: TGTGCCAGCACGCGACTAGCGGGAGAGACCCAGTACTTC. This encodes CASTRLAGETQYF.

A word on this clonotype: Since the library was made to target alpha chains, this beta chain is a stray read and its abundance is not meaningful. This chain connects TRBV5-1 to TRBJ2-2, with TRBD2 matching over 8 bases. CDR3 length equals 16 residues. In germline, CDR1 is SGHRS, CDR2 YFSETQ. V shed 4 bases, J shed 6 bases, and the junction held 11 bases outside the gene matches. CDR3 amino acids: CASSRSGTRGSGELFF. The CDR3 bases are TGCGCCAGCAGCAGGAGCGGGACTAGGGGTTCCGGGGAGCTGTTTTTT.

Notes on this clonotype: Because this beta chain is a stray read in a library intended to capture alpha chains, its abundance should not be given much weight. The rearrangement joins TRBV7-2 to TRBJ2-1; TRBD1 matches at 9 bases. The CDR3 runs 17 residues. The germline V gene has CDR1 SGHTA and CDR2 FQGNSA. The junction had 9 bases not matched to a gene; V was cut back by 3 bases and J by 3 bases. Here the CDR3 DNA reads TGTGCCAGCAGCTTCGAGGCCGGGACAGGGATCTACAATGAGCAGTTCTTC. Translating it yields CASSFEAGTGIYNEQFF.

This clonotype was found a few times. This beta chain lies outside the target of a library built for alpha chains; its clone size means little. The chain is built from TRBV20-1 and TRBJ2-7; TRBD1 matches at 8 bases. The V gene end was trimmed by 0 bases and the J gene end by 6 bases; junction bases not matched to a gene: 10. Germline CDR1 and CDR2: DFQATT and SNEGSKA (reference sequence). The CDR3 spans 15 residues. CDR3 bases: TGCAGTGCTAGAGATTGGGCAGGGGGCTTGGGCGAGCAGTACTTC. Amino acid sequence: CSARDWAGGLGEQYF.

As for this clonotype: Because the library targeted alpha chains, this beta chain is an off-target read whose size means little. The chain has TRBV4-1 and TRBJ2-7, with 7 bases identical to TRBD1. Trimming at V came to 5 bases and at J to 3 bases, leaving 4 bases not matched to a gene. Germline V gives CDR1 MGHRA, CDR2 YSYEKL. CDR3 size: 13 residues. CDR3 nucleotide sequence: TGCGCCAGCAGCGAGGGACAGCTCTACGAGCAGTACTTC. It translates to CASSEGQLYEQYF.